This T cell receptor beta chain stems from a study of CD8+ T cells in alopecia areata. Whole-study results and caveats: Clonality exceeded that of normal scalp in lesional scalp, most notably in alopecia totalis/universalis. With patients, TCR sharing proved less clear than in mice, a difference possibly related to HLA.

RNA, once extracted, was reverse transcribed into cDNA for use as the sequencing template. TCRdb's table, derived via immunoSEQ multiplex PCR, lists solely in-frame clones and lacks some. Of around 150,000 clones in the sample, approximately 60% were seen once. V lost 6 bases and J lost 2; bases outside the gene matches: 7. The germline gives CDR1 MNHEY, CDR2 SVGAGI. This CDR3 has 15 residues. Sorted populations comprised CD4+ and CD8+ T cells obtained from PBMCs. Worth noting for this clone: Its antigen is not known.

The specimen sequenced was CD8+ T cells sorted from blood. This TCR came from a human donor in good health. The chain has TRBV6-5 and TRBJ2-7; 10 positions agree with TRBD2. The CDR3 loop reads CASSESSGRAYEQYF. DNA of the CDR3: TGTGCCAGCAGCGAGTCGAGCGGGAGGGCCTACGAGCAGTACTTC.